This T cell receptor (beta chain) was obtained from a study of T-cell reconstitution after alpha-beta-depleted transplantation in children. Whole-study results and caveats: High day-60 TCRbeta diversity in some patients came from surviving recipient T cells and thymic progenitors. Expanded graft clones, several hundred of them, were reportedly the source of alpha-beta T cells about two months after transplant. The main origin of T-cell counts and diversity one year after transplant was newly produced T cells.

Deletions cut 6 bases from V and 5 bases from J, with 13 bases between. The CDR3 is 12 residues long. Germline V CDR1 and CDR2: DFQATT, SNEGSKA (reference sequence). Preparation of the TCRbeta library used unique molecular identifiers. TCRdb reanalysed the PCR reads using MiXCR and keeps one entry per CDR3 protein. The table shows some 26,000 distinct CDR3 sequences, with 15% to 20% occurring only once. Only a few counts were recorded for this clonotype. Antigen: not known. J is TRBJ2-5 and V is TRBV20-1; D gene unclear. This clonotype was sampled from a male patient between 2 and 15 years old who had a stem cell transplant for acute lymphoblastic leukemia, so the T cells may come from the graft donor. This material consisted of PBMCs, mostly from graft donor cells, taken 60 days after TCRalphabeta/CD19-depleted stem cell transplant. The DNA of the CDR3 is TGCAGTGCCCATCAAAACCTGGAGACCCAGTACTTC. Translation: CSAHQNLETQYF.